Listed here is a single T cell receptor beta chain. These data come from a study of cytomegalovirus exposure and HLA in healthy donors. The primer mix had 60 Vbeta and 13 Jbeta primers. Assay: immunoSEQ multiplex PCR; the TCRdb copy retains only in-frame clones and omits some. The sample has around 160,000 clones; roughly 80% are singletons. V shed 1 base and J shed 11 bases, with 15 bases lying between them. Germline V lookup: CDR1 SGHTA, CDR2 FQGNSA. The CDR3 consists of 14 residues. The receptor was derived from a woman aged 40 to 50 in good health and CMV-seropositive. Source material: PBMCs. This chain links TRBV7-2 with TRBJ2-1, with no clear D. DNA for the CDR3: TGTGCCAGCAGCTTAGTAGGTGTCGAGGTAAAGCAGTTCTTC. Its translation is CASSLVGVEVKQFF.